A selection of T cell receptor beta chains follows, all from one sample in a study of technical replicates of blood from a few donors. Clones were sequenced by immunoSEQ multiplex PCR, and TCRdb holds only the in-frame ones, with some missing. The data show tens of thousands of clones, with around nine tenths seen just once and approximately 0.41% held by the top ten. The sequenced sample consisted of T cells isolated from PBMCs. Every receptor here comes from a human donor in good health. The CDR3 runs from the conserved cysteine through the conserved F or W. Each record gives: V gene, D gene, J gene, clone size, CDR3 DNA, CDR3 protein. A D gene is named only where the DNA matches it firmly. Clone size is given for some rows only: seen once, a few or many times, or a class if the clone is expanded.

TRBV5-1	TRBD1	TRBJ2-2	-	TGCGCCAGCAGCCCGGACAGGGTTGTCACCGGGGAGCTGTTTTTT	CASSPDRVVTGELFF
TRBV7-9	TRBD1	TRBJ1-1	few	TGTGCCAGCAGCAACCGGGACAGGGATGGGACTGAAGCTTTCTTT	CASSNRDRDGTEAFF
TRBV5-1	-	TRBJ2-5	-	TGCGCCAGCATGGAGGGGGGGGAGACCCAGTACTTC	CASMEGGETQYF
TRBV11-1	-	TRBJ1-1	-	TGTGCCAGCACTAGTCCGGGGATATCGAACACTGAAGCTTTCTTT	CASTSPGISNTEAFF
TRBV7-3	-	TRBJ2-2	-	TGTGCCAGCAGCCATTCTCAGGCCGGGGAGCTGTTTTTT	CASSHSQAGELFF
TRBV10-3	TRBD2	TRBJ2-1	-	TGTGCCATCGCCCCCCTAGCGGATCTCAATGAGCAGTTCTTC	CAIAPLADLNEQFF
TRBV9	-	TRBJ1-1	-	TGTGCCAGCAGCGTAGATCCAGGGCTAGTCACTGAAGCTTTCTTT	CASSVDPGLVTEAFF
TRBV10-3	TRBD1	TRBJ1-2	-	TGTGCCATCAGTGAGTCCCCAGGGGGCTATGGCTACACCTTC	CAISESPGGYGYTF
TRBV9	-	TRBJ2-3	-	TGTGCCAGCAGCGTAGTGGAGAGTAGCACAGATACGCAGTATTTT	CASSVVESSTDTQYF
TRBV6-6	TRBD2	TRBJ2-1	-	TGTGCCAGCAGTTACGGATGGGAAGCGGGGCACAATGAGCAGTTCTTC	CASSYGWEAGHNEQFF
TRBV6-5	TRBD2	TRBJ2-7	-	TGTGCCAGCAGGTGGACTAGCGGGAGCTTGGAGCAGTACTTC	CASRWTSGSLEQYF
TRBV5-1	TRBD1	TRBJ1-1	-	TGCGCCAGCAACAGGGCAGGGGGCACTGAAGCTTTCTTT	CASNRAGGTEAFF
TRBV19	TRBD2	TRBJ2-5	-	TGTGCCAGTGGACTAGCGGGAGGTTGGGAGACCCAGTACTTC	CASGLAGGWETQYF
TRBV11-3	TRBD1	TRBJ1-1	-	TGTGCCAGCAGCTTAGATGGACAGGGGGAAACTGAAGCTTTCTTT	CASSLDGQGETEAFF
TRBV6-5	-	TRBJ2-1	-	TGTGCCAGCAGTTACTCGCTCAGGGGCTACAATGAGCAGTTCTTC	CASSYSLRGYNEQFF
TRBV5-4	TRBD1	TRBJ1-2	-	TGTGCCAGCAGCCCGGGGACAGGGGGAATAGGCTACACCTTC	CASSPGTGGIGYTF
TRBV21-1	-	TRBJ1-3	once	TGTGCCACCTACCCTCAGGGAGGAAACACCATATATTTT	CATYPQGGNTIYF
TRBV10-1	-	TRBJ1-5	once	TGCGCCAGCAGTGAGGTCGGGTATAGCAATCAGCCCCAGCATTTT	CASSEVGYSNQPQHF
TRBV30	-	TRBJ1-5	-	TGTGCCTGGAGTCGCACAGGCAATCAGCCCCAGCATTTT	CAWSRTGNQPQHF
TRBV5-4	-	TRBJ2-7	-	TGTGCCAGCAGCATAACAGGGAATGCAGAGCAGTACTTC	CASSITGNAEQYF
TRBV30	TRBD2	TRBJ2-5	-	TGTGCCTGGAATAAACTAGCGGGAGTGTCAGAGACCCAGTACTTC	CAWNKLAGVSETQYF
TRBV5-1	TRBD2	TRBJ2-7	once	TGCGCCAGCAGCTTTTCCGCTAGCGGAACCTACGAGCAGTACTTC	CASSFSASGTYEQYF
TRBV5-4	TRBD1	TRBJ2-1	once	TGTGCCAGCAGCTTGGAGTACAGGGGTTACCACAATGAGCAGTTCTTC	CASSLEYRGYHNEQFF
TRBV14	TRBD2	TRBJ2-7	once	TGTGCCAGCAGCCTGGCACCGGGACTAGCGGGAGACGAGCAGTACTTC	CASSLAPGLAGDEQYF
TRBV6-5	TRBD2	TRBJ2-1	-	TGTGCCAGCAGTTACCCTAGCGGGACCTACAATGAGCAGTTCTTC	CASSYPSGTYNEQFF
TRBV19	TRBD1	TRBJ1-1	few	TGTGCCAGTAGTTTCGGACAGGGGAACACTGAAGCTTTCTTT	CASSFGQGNTEAFF
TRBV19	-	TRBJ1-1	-	TGTGCCAGTAGTGACAGATACACTGAAGCTTTCTTT	CASSDRYTEAFF
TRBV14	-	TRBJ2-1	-	TGTGCCAGCAGCCCCCGGGGCTCCTACAATGAGCAGTTCTTC	CASSPRGSYNEQFF
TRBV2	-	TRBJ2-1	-	TGTGCCAGCAGTGAAACGATACAGGGTCGGTACAATGAGCAGTTCTTC	CASSETIQGRYNEQFF
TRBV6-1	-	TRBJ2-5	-	TGTGCCAGCAGTGAAAACGAGCGCTATCAAGAGACCCAGTACTTC	CASSENERYQETQYF
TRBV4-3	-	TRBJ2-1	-	TGCGCCAGCAGCCGTTCGAGCGGAACCTACAATGAGCAGTTCTTC	CASSRSSGTYNEQFF
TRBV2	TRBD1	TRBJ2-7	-	TGTGCCAGCAGTGCGGGACAGGGGGCTACTTACGAGCAGTACTTC	CASSAGQGATYEQYF
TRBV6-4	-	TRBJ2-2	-	TGTGCCAGCAGTGAGACTGAGGAGGCCACCGGGGAGCTGTTTTTT	CASSETEEATGELFF
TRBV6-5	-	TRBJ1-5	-	TGTGCCAGCAGTCCCCGGGGGGGTGAAAATCAGCCCCAGCATTTT	CASSPRGGENQPQHF
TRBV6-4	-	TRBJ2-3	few	TGTGCCAGCAGTGACGGGGCAGGATCCACAGATACGCAGTATTTT	CASSDGAGSTDTQYF
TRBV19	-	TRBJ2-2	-	TGTGCCAGTAGCGCAGGGCCCACCGGGGAGCTGTTTTTT	CASSAGPTGELFF
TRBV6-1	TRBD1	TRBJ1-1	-	TGTGCCAGCAGTGATAAGGCAGGGGGCCTCACTGAAGCTTTCTTT	CASSDKAGGLTEAFF
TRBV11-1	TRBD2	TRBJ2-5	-	TGTGCCAGCAGCTTAAGAAGCGGGAGGGAGACCCAGTACTTC	CASSLRSGRETQYF
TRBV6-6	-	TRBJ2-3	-	TGTGCCAGCATGAGACAGGGCACAGATACGCAGTATTTT	CASMRQGTDTQYF
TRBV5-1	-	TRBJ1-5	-	TGCGCCAGCAGCTGGGGAGTGGGGGGGAAGGATCAGCCCCAGCATTTT	CASSWGVGGKDQPQHF
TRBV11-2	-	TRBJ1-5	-	TGTGCCAGCAGCTTTAGATCCGGAGGAGACAGCAATCAGCCCCAGCATTTT	CASSFRSGGDSNQPQHF
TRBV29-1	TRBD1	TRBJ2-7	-	TGCAGCGTTTCCGGGACAGGTCCCTACGAGCAGTACTTC	CSVSGTGPYEQYF
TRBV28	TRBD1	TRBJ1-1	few	TGTGCCAGCAGTCCCGTCCGACAGGGATTGGCTTTCTTT	CASSPVRQGLAFF
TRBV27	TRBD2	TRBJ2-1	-	TGTGCCAGCAGGTCTAGCGGGAGCTCCTACAATGAGCAGTTCTTC	CASRSSGSSYNEQFF
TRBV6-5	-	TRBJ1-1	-	TGTGCCAGCAGTTATGGGGGAGAGGGGGCTGAAGCTTTCTTT	CASSYGGEGAEAFF
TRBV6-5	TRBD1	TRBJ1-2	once	TGTGCCAGCACCCGGGACAGGGAAAACTATGGCTACACCTTC	CASTRDRENYGYTF
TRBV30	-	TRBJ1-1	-	TGTGCCTGGAGTATACAGGGAAGGACTGAAGCTTTCTTT	CAWSIQGRTEAFF
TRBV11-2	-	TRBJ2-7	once	TGTGCCAGCAGCTTAGGAGCAGGGCAATCCTACGAGCAGTACTTC	CASSLGAGQSYEQYF
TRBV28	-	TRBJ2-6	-	TGTGCCAGCAGAATACAGGGCTCTGGGGCCAACGTCCTGACTTTC	CASRIQGSGANVLTF
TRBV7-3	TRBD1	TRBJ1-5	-	TGTGCCAGCAGCAGGACAGGGGGTAGGCCCCAGCATTTT	CASSRTGGRPQHF
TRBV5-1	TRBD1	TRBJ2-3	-	TGCGCCAGCAGCTTCCATCAACAGGGGAGTGGTACAGATACGCAGTATTTT	CASSFHQQGSGTDTQYF
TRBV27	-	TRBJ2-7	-	TGTGCCAGCAGTTTTACGGCTAGCTACGAGCAGTACTTC	CASSFTASYEQYF
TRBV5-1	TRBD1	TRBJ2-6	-	TGCGCCAGCAGCCCGGGACAGGAGAGCTCTGGGGCCAACGTCCTGACTTTC	CASSPGQESSGANVLTF
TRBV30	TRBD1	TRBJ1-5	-	TGTGCCTGGAGCGGGACAGTGGATCAGCCCCAGCATTTT	CAWSGTVDQPQHF
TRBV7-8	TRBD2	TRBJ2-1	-	TGTGCCAGCAGCGGCGGACTAGCGGGAGGGCTTAGTGAGCAGTTCTTC	CASSGGLAGGLSEQFF
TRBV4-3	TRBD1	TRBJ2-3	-	TGCGCCAGCAGCCAAGACATGGGGACAGGGTGGCCAGATACGCAGTATTTT	CASSQDMGTGWPDTQYF
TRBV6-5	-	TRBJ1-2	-	TGTGCCAGCACCCCGGGACAAGGATTTCGATATGGCTACACCTTC	CASTPGQGFRYGYTF
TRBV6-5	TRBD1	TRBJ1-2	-	TGTGCCAGCAGTTCGGACAGGGGTGGTGGCTACACCTTC	CASSSDRGGGYTF
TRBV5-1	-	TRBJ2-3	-	TGCGCCAGCAGCTTGGTGGGGGACTCTAGCACAGATACGCAGTATTTT	CASSLVGDSSTDTQYF